Detailed here is one TCR beta chain. The cohort comprised adults aged roughly 18 to 100 years residing in under 25 US areas. Participants were placed into cohorts based on the clinical history they reported. With 3 bases clipped from V and 3 bases from J, the junction kept 4 bases outside the gene matches. The CDR3 is 14 residues long. Germline lookup yields CDR1 ENHRY and CDR2 SYGVKD. This entry belongs to a study of blood T cell repertoires in COVID-19. In the study overall: Sites across the United States, Italy and Spain contributed samples from acute and convalescent COVID-19. From T cells, B-cell-depleted T cells, or PBMCs came the material, which was cDNA or gDNA.

Assay used: immunoSEQ multiplex PCR; TCRdb lists only in-frame clones, some missing. Altogether roughly 230,000 clones are present, around nine tenths being singletons, with the ten largest covering less than 4.5%. This clonotype originated in a woman in her thirties with acute COVID-19. The sample taken for sequencing was PBMCs or T cells enriched from blood (not recorded which). The chain links TRBV10-3 to TRBJ1-2; 7 bases fit TRBD1. Written as DNA, the CDR3 is TGTGCCATCAGTGACCGACAGGGTTACTATGGCTACACCTTC. This encodes CAISDRQGYYGYTF.